This T cell receptor (beta chain) stems from a study of blood T cell repertoires in COVID-19. Study as a whole: The United States, Italy and Spain supplied acute and convalescent COVID-19 samples. The analysed material was cDNA or gDNA that came from T cells, B-cell-depleted T cells, or PBMCs.

TCRdb's copy holds only in-frame clones and misses some; the assay was immunoSEQ multiplex PCR. The sample lists 250,000 or so clones; approximately 88% were seen once. The CDR3 has 12 amino acids. The V end lost 5 bases, the J end lost 8 bases, and 12 bases lay between the germline ends. The germline V gene has CDR1 SGHTA and CDR2 FQGTGA. The study recruited people aged about 18 to 89 years across approximately 24 US areas. In assigning cohorts, the study relied on participant-reported clinical history. The source is a woman aged 40 to 49 who had been exposed to COVID-19. Sample: PBMCs or T cells enriched from blood (not recorded which). This chain uses TRBV7-3 with TRBJ1-2, with a weak D call TRBD1 (6 bases). The CDR3 DNA follows: TGTGCCAGCAGCCTGGACGGACAGGGCTACACCTTC. This codes for CASSLDGQGYTF.